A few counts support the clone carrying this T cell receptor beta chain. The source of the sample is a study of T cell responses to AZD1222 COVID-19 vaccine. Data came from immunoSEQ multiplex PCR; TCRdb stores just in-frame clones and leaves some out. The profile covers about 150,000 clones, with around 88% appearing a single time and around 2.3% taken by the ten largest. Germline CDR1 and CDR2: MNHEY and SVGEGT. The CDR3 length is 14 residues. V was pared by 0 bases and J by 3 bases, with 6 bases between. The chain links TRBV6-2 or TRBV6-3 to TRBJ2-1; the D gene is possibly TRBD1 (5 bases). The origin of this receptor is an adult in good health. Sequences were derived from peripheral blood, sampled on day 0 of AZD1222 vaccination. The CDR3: CASSYSGDYNEQFF. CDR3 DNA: TGTGCCAGCAGTTACTCAGGGGACTACAATGAGCAGTTCTTC.